Below, 30 T cell receptor beta chains from the same sample are listed, as sequenced in a study of early T cells in non-severe SARS-CoV-2 infection. Each CDR3 protein is one row after TCRdb ran MiXCR on the 5' RACE reads. The table has approximately 79,000 distinct CDR3 sequences, 13% seen once. The specimen sequenced was whole blood. These receptors originate from an adult who was a healthcare worker with PCR-confirmed SARS-CoV-2 infection or an uninfected control (not recorded which).

This clonotype came up many times. V gene TRBV9 combines with J gene TRBJ2-7, with a weak D call TRBD1 (6 bases). Germline V gene lookup returns CDR1 SGDLS and CDR2 YYNGEE. V lost 5 bases to trimming and J lost 5 bases, with 11 bases between them. The CDR3 covers 12 residues. The CDR3 DNA follows: TGTGCCAGCAGAGGACAGTCTAACGAGCAGTACTTC. Protein: CASRGQSNEQYF.

The CDR3 is CASSRYAGSYEQYF. The CDR3 DNA reads TGTGCCAGCAGTCGTTATGCGGGATCCTACGAGCAGTACTTC. V and J are TRBV28 and TRBJ2-7, with a possible D match to TRBD2 (6 bases). The germline V gene encodes CDR1 MDHEN and CDR2 SYDVKM. There are 14 residues in the CDR3. Trimming left V 5 bases short and J 1 base short, with 12 bases between. The full variable domain, rest sourced from reference TRBV28 and TRBJ2-7, is DVKVTQSSRYLVKRTGEKVFLECVQDMDHENMFWYRQDPGLGLRLIYFSYDVKMKEKGDIPEGYSVSREKKERFSLILESASTNQTSMYLCASSRYAGSYEQYFGPGTRLTVT.

V is TRBV2 and J is TRBJ2-1; 10 bases are a match to TRBD2. Per the germline V gene, CDR1 is SNHLY and CDR2 is FYNNEI. This CDR3 is built from 17 residues. Germline trimming cut 6 bases from V and 7 bases from J; bases unmatched to any gene: 15. CDR3 coding DNA: TGTGCCAGCAGCCCTATTGTCCCATTAGCGGGAGGTAATGAGCAGTTCTTC. This gives the protein CASSPIVPLAGGNEQFF.

In its sample, this clonotype was seen a few times. Relative to the germline gene, one junction end is altered; a read error may explain this. The gene calls are TRBV29-1 and TRBJ2-1, with unresolved D. There are 9 residues in the CDR3. The germline gives CDR1 SQVTM, CDR2 ANQGSEA. CDR3 DNA: TGCAGCGTTGAGGGCCCTAGGAACTTC. Its protein product is CSVEGPRNF.

The CDR3 bases are TGTGCCAGTAGTATTTCGGGGACTGTATCCTATAATTCACCCCTCCACTTT. Its translation is CASSISGTVSYNSPLHF. This chain connects TRBV19 to TRBJ1-6, with a tentative D call TRBD1 (5 bases). Trimming shortened V by 3 bases and J by 1 base, and 13 bases separated the two germline ends. The CDR3 totals 17 residues. Germline V gives CDR1 LNHDA, CDR2 SQIVND (reference sequence).

The V and J genes are TRBV6-6 and TRBJ1-1; TRBD1 is a possible D gene (5 bases). The CDR3 has 14 residues. Per germline, CDR1 MNHNY and CDR2 SVGAGI (reference sequence). The ends were cut back, 5 bases at V and 0 bases at J, with 10 bases in the middle. The CDR3 is CASSLTTVNTEAFF. The CDR3, as DNA: TGTGCCAGCAGTCTGACGACAGTGAACACTGAAGCTTTCTTT.

This clonotype was counted at least ten times. The CDR3 spells CASSLESSGIAYEQYF. The CDR3 nucleotides read TGCGCCAGCAGCTTGGAGAGTTCCGGCATCGCCTACGAGCAGTACTTC. The gene calls are TRBV5-1 and TRBJ2-7; D remains ambiguous. Trimming cost V 0 bases and J 2 bases, with 15 bases left between them. Germline V gene lookup returns CDR1 SGHRS and CDR2 YFSETQ. The CDR3 runs 16 residues.

Written as DNA, the CDR3 is TGCAGTGCTAGAGATGCGGGCGGCATCAATCAGCCCCAGCATTTT. Its translation: CSARDAGGINQPQHF. J is TRBJ1-5 and V is TRBV20-1; D is unclear. Between the trimmed V and J ends, which lost 0 bases and 3 bases, there was a span of 12 bases. CDR3 size: 15 residues. CDR1 is DFQATT, CDR2 SNEGSKA, per germline (reference sequence).

This clonotype was counted only a few times. The chain recombines TRBV18 with TRBJ1-2; D not certain. V was cut by 3 bases and J by 4 bases, with 9 bases left in between. This CDR3 is built from 13 residues. Germline V CDR1 and CDR2: KGHSH, LQKENI. CDR3 in amino acids: CASSPVSLYGYTF. The CDR3 region has the DNA TGTGCCAGCTCACCGGTATCTCTCTATGGCTACACCTTC.

This clonotype was counted ten times or more. V and J are TRBV20-1 and TRBJ2-7, with D perhaps TRBD1 or TRBD2 (5 bases each). Trimming removed 6 bases from V and 5 bases from J, with 14 bases in between. CDR1 is DFQATT and CDR2 is SNEGSKA in the germline V gene (reference sequence). This CDR3 spans 12 amino acids. DNA for the CDR3: TGCAGTGCCCAGGGACCGTCGGACGAGCAGTACTTC. As protein: CSAQGPSDEQYF.

The sample holds a few counts of this clonotype. The J gene is TRBJ1-1, the V gene TRBV12-5; TRBD1 matches at 7 bases. Germline CDR1 LGHNT, CDR2 FRNRAP. This CDR3 contains 13 residues. The trim removed 7 bases at V and 5 bases at J, leaving 7 bases unmatched. CDR3 in amino acids: CASALTGLTEAFF. The DNA of the CDR3 is TGTGCTAGTGCCCTGACAGGGTTGACTGAAGCTTTCTTT.

V and J are TRBV27 and TRBJ1-6; D unresolved. The CDR3 covers 14 residues. Between the trimmed V and J ends, which lost 0 bases and 4 bases, there was a span of 4 bases. CDR1 is MNHEY, CDR2 SMNVEV, per germline (reference sequence). Written as DNA, the CDR3 is TGTGCCAGCAGTTTATCTCGATATAATTCACCCCTCCACTTT. It is translated as CASSLSRYNSPLHF.

The V gene is TRBV5-1, the J gene TRBJ1-1; D is undetermined. This CDR3 is built from 16 residues. The germline V and J ends were trimmed by 1 base and 0 bases, with 13 bases remaining between them. Per the germline V gene, CDR1 is SGHRS and CDR2 is YFSETQ. The CDR3 DNA follows: TGCGCCAGCAGCTTGACCTGGACGGGTCTGAACACTGAAGCTTTCTTT. Translated, it gives CASSLTWTGLNTEAFF. Drawing the rest from reference TRBV5-1 and TRBJ1-1, the complete variable domain is KAGVTQTPRYLIKTRGQQVTLSCSPISGHRSVSWYQQTPGQGLQFLFEYFSETQRNKGNFPGRFSGRQFSNSRSEMNVSTLELGDSALYLCASSLTWTGLNTEAFFGQGTRLTVV.

This clonotype was detected only a few times. Germline is not matched at one junction end, which may reflect a read error. In nucleotides, the CDR3 is TGTGCCAGCAGCCGGGGGAGGTATGAACAGTTCTTC. Amino acids: CASSRGRYEQFF. V and J are TRBV7-8 and TRBJ2-1, with D maybe TRBD2 (6 bases). The CDR3 totals 12 residues. Germline V gives CDR1 SGHVS, CDR2 FQNEAQ.

This clonotype was detected many times. V is TRBV5-4 and J is TRBJ2-2, with TRBD2 matching over 12 bases. Per germline, CDR1 SGHNT and CDR2 YYREEE (reference sequence). Trimming cost V 4 bases and J 3 bases; bases outside gene matches: 7. The CDR3 sequence is 17 residues long. The CDR3 loop reads CASSPAGTSGHTGELFF. Written as DNA, the CDR3 is TGTGCCAGCAGCCCCGCCGGGACTAGCGGGCACACCGGGGAGCTGTTTTTT.

This clonotype was seen a handful of times. V usage is TRBV28 and J usage is TRBJ2-1; TRBD2 aligns across 7 bases. Germline CDR1 is MDHEN and CDR2 is SYDVKM. V lost 4 bases and J lost 13; bases outside the gene matches: 7. The CDR3 is 12 amino acids. DNA of the CDR3: TGTGCCAGCAGTTCGGGACTACAGATCCAGTTCTTC. Its protein product is CASSSGLQIQFF.

This clonotype was observed a few times. The chain carries TRBV6-5 and TRBJ2-1; a weak D match, TRBD2 (5 bases). The CDR3 loop spans 12 amino acids. Germline V lookup: CDR1 MNHEY, CDR2 SVGAGI. The V gene lost 8 bases and the J gene lost 9 bases, with 14 bases spanning the gap. The CDR3 sequence: CASHVVGSEQFF. CDR3 nucleotides: TGTGCCAGCCACGTGGTAGGGAGTGAGCAGTTCTTC.

The gene calls are TRBV7-6 and TRBJ1-1; weak D call: TRBD1 (5 bases). Between the trimmed V and J ends, which lost 7 bases and 4 bases, there was a span of 13 bases. Germline CDR1 is SGHVS and CDR2 is FNYEAQ. The CDR3 runs 13 residues. In DNA form, the CDR3 reads TGTGCCAGCATCCCTTCGGGGGGCACTGAAGCTTTCTTT. Amino acids: CASIPSGGTEAFF.

V is TRBV20-1 and J is TRBJ2-7; unclear D gene. The V gene lost 3 bases and the J gene lost 0 bases, with 6 bases spanning the gap. CDR3 length: 12 residues. The germline V gene has CDR1 DFQATT and CDR2 SNEGSKA (reference sequence). CDR3 sequence: CSASAYSYEQYF. The DNA for the CDR3 is TGCAGTGCTAGCGCTTACTCCTACGAGCAGTACTTC.

Many counts were recorded for this clonotype. The CDR3 DNA is TGTGCCAGCAGCCGATCCTACGAGCAGTACTTC. It specifies CASSRSYEQYF. This chain connects TRBV28 to TRBJ2-7, with D unclear. CDR1 and CDR2 from the germline V gene are MDHEN and SYDVKM. Between the trimmed V and J ends, which lost 6 bases and 1 base, there was a span of 4 bases. The CDR3 has 11 residues.

V gene TRBV13 combines with J gene TRBJ1-1, with a weak D call TRBD1 (5 bases). Looked up from germline, CDR1 is PRHDT and CDR2 is FYEKMQ (reference sequence). The CDR3 is 15 residues long. V lost 5 bases to trimming and J lost 0 bases, with 13 bases between them. CDR3 loop: CASSLLGPMNTEAFF. CDR3 in DNA: TGTGCCAGCAGCCTCCTGGGGCCTATGAACACTGAAGCTTTCTTT.

The chain combines TRBV20-1 with TRBJ1-1; D is possibly TRBD1 (5 bases). V shed 4 bases and J shed 5 bases, with 8 bases lying between them. The CDR3 loop spans 11 amino acids. Germline V gene lookup returns CDR1 DFQATT and CDR2 SNEGSKA (reference sequence). The CDR3 nucleotides are TGCAGTGCTAACAGGAGGACTGAAGCTTTCTTT. It encodes CSANRRTEAFF.

Here the CDR3 reads CASRLGSNQPQHF. The CDR3 DNA reads as TGTGCCAGCAGGTTGGGTAGCAATCAGCCCCAGCATTTT. V usage is TRBV7-2 and J usage is TRBJ1-5, with D unclear. The germline V and J ends were trimmed by 6 bases and 0 bases, with 6 bases remaining between them. This CDR3 has 13 residues. The germline V gene encodes CDR1 SGHTA and CDR2 FQGNSA. Drawing the rest from reference TRBV7-2 and TRBJ1-5, the complete variable domain is GAGVSQSPSNKVTEKGKDVELRCDPISGHTALYWYRQSLGQGLEFLIYFQGNSAPDKSGLPSDRFSAERTGGSVSTLTIQRTQQEDSAVYLCASRLGSNQPQHFGDGTRLSIL.

This clonotype came up many times. Written as DNA, the CDR3 is TGTGCCAGCAGCGTGAGGGATACGCAGTATTTT. This translates into CASSVRDTQYF. The chain joins TRBV9 to TRBJ2-3; D call uncertain. This CDR3 contains 11 residues. V dropped 2 bases and J dropped 6 bases, with 4 bases sitting between them. CDR1 is SGDLS and CDR2 is YYNGEE in the germline V gene.

This clonotype was seen many times. The rearrangement uses TRBV7-9 and TRBJ2-1, with TRBD2 matching over 9 bases. V shed 5 bases and J 2 bases; nucleotides not matched to a gene: 10. CDR1 SEHNR and CDR2 FQNEAQ come from the germline V gene (reference sequence). The CDR3 runs 17 residues. The CDR3 DNA reads as TGTGCCAGCAGCGAAGGTCGTGGCGGGAGGGCCTACAATGAGCAGTTCTTC. Translating gives CASSEGRGGRAYNEQFF. Using reference TRBV7-9 and TRBJ2-1 for the parts outside the CDR3, the full variable domain is DTGVSQNPRHKITKRGQNVTFRCDPISEHNRLYWYRQTLGQGPEFLTYFQNEAQLEKSRLLSDRFSAERPKGSFSTLEIQRTEQGDSAMYLCASSEGRGGRAYNEQFFGPGTRLTVL.

This clonotype occurred a few times. This chain joins TRBV10-3 and TRBJ1-6; possibly TRBD1 for D (6 bases). The CDR3 is 13 amino acids. Trimming took off 10 bases at V and 8 bases at J, with 15 bases between the two ends. In germline, CDR1 is ENHRY, CDR2 SYGVKD. The chain's CDR3 is CATATGFDSPLHF. The CDR3 bases are TGTGCCACCGCGACAGGCTTCGATTCACCCCTCCACTTT.

This clonotype was observed a few times. This chain joins TRBV6-5 and TRBJ1-2; D is unclear. V dropped 7 bases and J dropped 1 base, with 7 bases sitting between them. The germline V gene encodes CDR1 MNHEY and CDR2 SVGAGI. The CDR3 extends over 12 amino acids. In DNA, the CDR3 is TGTGCCAGCACCCCCGATAACTATGGCTACACCTTC. Translated: CASTPDNYGYTF.

V gene TRBV6-5 combines with J gene TRBJ2-3, with a possible D match to TRBD2 (7 bases). Looked up from germline, CDR1 is MNHEY and CDR2 is SVGAGI. The CDR3 runs to 17 residues. Trimming removed 0 bases at V and 3 bases at J, with 16 bases between. The CDR3 nucleotides are TGTGCCAGCAGTTACTCAGGCCCGGGGGGCATGACAGATACGCAGTATTTT. Translation: CASSYSGPGGMTDTQYF.

This clonotype was counted between two and nine times. This chain joins TRBV6-5 and TRBJ2-1, with D perhaps matching TRBD1 or TRBD2 (5 bases each). V lost 6 bases and J 7 bases, leaving 19 bases between the germline ends. Per germline, CDR1 MNHEY and CDR2 SVGAGI. This CDR3 has 15 amino acids. CDR3 region: CASRPSSHRGNEQFF. The DNA of the CDR3 is TGTGCCAGCAGACCTAGCTCCCATAGGGGAAATGAGCAGTTCTTC.

This clonotype came up many times. The chain has TRBV7-8 and TRBJ2-3, with 7 bases fitting TRBD2. This CDR3 contains 16 residues. The V gene end was trimmed by 5 bases and the J gene end by 2 bases; junction bases not matched to a gene: 10. Germline CDR1 is SGHVS and CDR2 is FQNEAQ. The CDR3 protein is CASSPLPGGVTDTQYF. For the CDR3, the DNA is TGTGCCAGCAGCCCCCTCCCGGGGGGTGTCACAGATACGCAGTATTTT.